Each of the 22 T cell receptor beta chains below was sequenced from the same sample in a study of T cell repertoires and HLA-DP antigens. The repertoire was sequenced with immunoSEQ multiplex PCR; TCRdb's copy has only in-frame clones and lacks some. In the table there are over 100,000 clones, over 90% of which are singletons. Antigens for these TCRs are unknown. Sequenced sample: CD4+ T cells from PBMCs. The receptors shown here come from a woman between 18 and 30 years old in good health and CMV-seronegative.

The chain uses TRBV9 and TRBJ2-5, with 12 bases matching TRBD2. The V gene's germline CDR1 is SGDLS and CDR2 YYNGEE. This CDR3 is 19 amino acids long. The V segment lost 4 bases and the J segment 5 bases; nucleotides outside the gene matches: 18. The CDR3 DNA reads TGTGCCAGCAGCCTGGGACTAGCGGGTTCGGAACGGTGGGGCGAGACCCAGTACTTC. Translated, it gives CASSLGLAGSERWGETQYF. Variable domain in full (rest from reference TRBV9 and TRBJ2-5): DSGVTQTPKHLITATGQRVTLRCSPRSGDLSVYWYQQSLDQGLQFLIQYYNGEERAKGNILERFSAQQFPDLHSELNLSSLELGDSALYFCASSLGLAGSERWGETQYFGPGTRLLVL.

This sequence joins TRBV6-6 and TRBJ1-5; D might be TRBD1 (6 bases). This CDR3 comprises 16 residues. Germline V CDR1 and CDR2: MNHNY, SVGAGI (reference sequence). Trimming shortened V by 7 bases and J by 0 bases, and 16 bases separated the two germline ends. CDR3 sequence (DNA): TGTGCCAGCACTTTTCCGGGGGCTTATAGCAATCAGCCCCAGCATTTT. It yields the protein CASTFPGAYSNQPQHF.

The V and J genes are TRBV15 and TRBJ1-1; D remains unclear. V dropped 2 bases and J dropped 6 bases, with 7 bases sitting between them. CDR3 size: 12 residues. Germline loops: CDR1 LNHNV, CDR2 YYDKDF (reference sequence). The CDR3 DNA reads TGTGCCACCAGCAGACCGTGGTCTGAAGCTTTCTTT. This sequence encodes CATSRPWSEAFF.

The rearrangement uses TRBV10-1 and TRBJ2-3, with D possibly being TRBD1 or TRBD2 (5 bases each). The CDR3 runs to 14 residues. The V gene lost 8 bases and the J gene lost 3 bases, with 15 bases spanning the gap. Germline V lookup: CDR1 WNHNN, CDR2 SYGVQD (reference sequence). CDR3 sequence reads: CASRDRDETDTQYF. The CDR3 DNA follows: TGCGCCAGCCGGGACCGAGACGAAACAGATACGCAGTATTTT.

The chain is built from TRBV5-1 and TRBJ1-6; 8 bases are shared with TRBD1. In germline, CDR1 is SGHRS, CDR2 YFSETQ. The CDR3 runs 14 residues. V gave up 4 bases and J gave up 10 bases; unmatched junction bases: 7. The CDR3: CASSPGQGGSPLHF. CDR3 nucleotide sequence: TGCGCCAGCAGCCCAGGACAGGGCGGATCACCCCTCCACTTT.

The chain is built from TRBV2 and TRBJ2-5; 11 bases are a match to TRBD1. Germline assignment: CDR1 SNHLY and CDR2 FYNNEI. This CDR3 has 13 residues. Losses at the gene ends were 6 bases for V and 4 bases for J; bases not matched to a gene: 1. The CDR3: CASRDRGLETQYF. The CDR3 bases are TGTGCCAGCAGGGACAGGGGGCTAGAGACCCAGTACTTC. Drawing the rest from reference TRBV2 and TRBJ2-5, the complete variable domain is EPEVTQTPSHQVTQMGQEVILRCVPISNHLYFYWYRQILGQKVEFLVSFYNNEISEKSEIFDDQFSVERPDGSNFTLKIRSTKLEDSAMYFCASRDRGLETQYFGPGTRLLVL.

The genes are TRBV5-1 and TRBJ1-2; D possibly corresponds to TRBD1 (6 bases). From germline, CDR1 is SGHRS and CDR2 YFSETQ. V dropped 3 bases and J dropped 10 bases, with 13 bases sitting between them. The CDR3 contains 12 residues. The CDR3 sequence: CASSSNRVDYTF. The CDR3 DNA reads TGCGCCAGCAGCTCTAACAGGGTAGACTACACCTTC.

Comment on this clone: Mismatch with germline at one junction end may stem from a read error. V gene TRBV13 combines with J gene TRBJ2-1; TRBD2 matches at 8 bases. Per the germline V gene, CDR1 is PRHDT and CDR2 is FYEKMQ (reference sequence). The CDR3 sequence is 15 residues long. CDR3 sequence reads: CVSSLRAGVYNEQFF. The DNA of the CDR3 is TGTGTCAGCAGCTTGCGAGCGGGGGTCTACAATGAGCAGTTCTTC.

The CDR3 loop is CASSRQGEQYV. CDR3 in DNA: TGTGCCAGCAGCCGCCAGGGCGAGCAGTACGTC. This chain connects TRBV6-6 to TRBJ2-7; weak D call: TRBD1 (5 bases). This CDR3 has 11 residues. Germline assignment: CDR1 MNHNY and CDR2 SVGAGI (reference sequence). Trimming took 6 bases from V and 6 from J, leaving 9 bases between them.

The rearrangement links TRBV6-1 to TRBJ2-1; 7 nucleotides agree with TRBD1. After removal of 11 bases from V and 2 bases from J, the junction contained 6 bases not matched to a gene. Germline V gene sequence: CDR1 MNHNS, CDR2 SASEGT. There are 13 residues in the CDR3. This chain's CDR3 is CALGGNTYNEQFF. CDR3 coding DNA: TGTGCCCTAGGGGGCAACACCTACAATGAGCAGTTCTTC.

The genes are TRBV18 and TRBJ1-5; 10 nucleotides line up with TRBD1. Looked up from germline, CDR1 is KGHSH and CDR2 is LQKENI. Germline trimming cut 6 bases from V and 2 bases from J; bases unmatched to any gene: 7. The CDR3 has 16 residues. Here the CDR3 reads CASSHTGTGGNQPQHF. The CDR3 coding sequence is TGTGCCAGCTCGCACACCGGGACAGGGGGCAATCAGCCCCAGCATTTT.

V is TRBV19 and J is TRBJ2-5; D unclear. V lost 3 bases and J lost 2, with 10 bases in between. The CDR3 extends over 14 amino acids. Germline CDR1 and CDR2: LNHDA and SQIVND (reference sequence). In DNA form, the CDR3 reads TGTGCCAGTAGTATTGGCCAGGCGCAAGAGACCCAGTACTTC. Protein: CASSIGQAQETQYF.

V and J are TRBV5-4 and TRBJ2-7; possible D gene TRBD1, 6 bases. CDR1 is SGHNT, CDR2 YYREEE, per germline (reference sequence). CDR3 length: 13 amino acids. V lost 5 bases to trimming and J lost 3 bases, with 12 bases between them. The CDR3 loop is CASRKGEFYEQYF. The CDR3, as DNA: TGTGCCAGCAGAAAGGGGGAGTTCTACGAGCAGTACTTC.

The genes are TRBV27 and TRBJ2-3; 8 bases agree with TRBD2. V trimming: 7 bases; J trimming: 5 bases; junction bases outside the gene matches: 17. The CDR3 spans 17 residues. Per germline, CDR1 MNHEY and CDR2 SMNVEV (reference sequence). CDR3 region: CASTLLPQAGAQDTQYF. CDR3 nucleotides: TGTGCCAGCACCCTACTCCCCCAAGCGGGAGCGCAAGATACGCAGTATTTT.

The chain carries TRBV14 and TRBJ2-3; D uncertain. The CDR3 runs to 14 residues. Germline CDR1 reads SGHDN; CDR2 reads FVKESK. V lost 2 bases to trimming and J lost 1 base, with 7 bases between them. CDR3 sequence: CASSQKRGTDTQYF. CDR3 coding DNA: TGTGCCAGCAGCCAAAAACGGGGCACAGATACGCAGTATTTT.

The chain uses TRBV6-1 and TRBJ1-2; D possibly corresponds to TRBD1 (5 bases). This CDR3 region has 15 residues. V was shortened by 4 bases and J by 2 bases, with 14 bases between the two germline ends. The germline V gene encodes CDR1 MNHNS and CDR2 SASEGT. CDR3 DNA: TGTGCCAGCAGTGCCCAGACAGTGGGGAACTATGGCTACACCTTC. This codes for CASSAQTVGNYGYTF.

A single count supports this clone. The J gene is TRBJ2-1, the V gene TRBV18; perhaps TRBD1 as D (5 bases). The V end lost 1 base, the J end lost 8 bases, and 15 bases lay between the germline ends. CDR3 length: 15 amino acids. CDR1 KGHSH and CDR2 LQKENI come from the germline V gene. CDR3 coding DNA: TGTGCCAGCTCACCACTCCGAACTCTAGGGGATGAGCAGTTCTTC. Its translation: CASSPLRTLGDEQFF.

The V and J genes are TRBV7-9 and TRBJ2-5, with 8 bases identical to TRBD1. The CDR3 contains 17 residues. The junction had 7 bases not matched to a gene; V was cut back by 1 base and J by 0 bases. Germline V gene sequence: CDR1 SEHNR, CDR2 FQNEAQ (reference sequence). The CDR3 coding sequence is TGTGCCAGCAGCTTAGGCAAAGGGACAGGCTACCAAGAGACCCAGTACTTC. Protein sequence: CASSLGKGTGYQETQYF.

This chain links TRBV20-1 with TRBJ2-3; no clear D gene. Trimming pared 6 bases from V and 3 bases from J, leaving 4 bases between. Germline V gene lookup returns CDR1 DFQATT and CDR2 SNEGSKA (reference sequence). The CDR3 runs 10 residues. CDR3 sequence: CSARTDTQYF. For the CDR3, the DNA is TGCAGTGCGAGGACAGATACGCAGTATTTT.

V is TRBV4-1 and J is TRBJ2-5, with 8 nucleotides matching TRBD1. Germline loops: CDR1 MGHRA, CDR2 YSYEKL. V lost 5 bases, J lost 2 bases, and 1 base stayed unmatched. CDR3 length equals 13 residues. For the CDR3, the DNA is TGCGCCAGCAGCTACAGGGGGCAAGAGACCCAGTACTTC. This translates into CASSYRGQETQYF.

The chain recombines TRBV28 with TRBJ2-7, with no clear D. CDR3 size: 11 residues. Germline V gene lookup returns CDR1 MDHEN and CDR2 SYDVKM. The V gene lost 3 bases and the J gene lost 8 bases, with 8 bases spanning the gap. CDR3 sequence: CASSFKSKQYF. The CDR3 region has the DNA TGTGCCAGCAGTTTCAAGTCTAAGCAGTACTTC.

This chain uses TRBV7-2 with TRBJ2-2, with TRBD2 matching over 10 bases. CDR1 and CDR2 from the germline V gene are SGHTA and FQGNSA. This CDR3 is 14 amino acids long. Trimming removed 3 bases from V and 7 bases from J; junction bases left unmatched: 2. The CDR3 nucleotides read TGTGCCAGCAGCTTTAAGCGGGAGGGCGGGGAGCTGTTTTTT. It specifies CASSFKREGGELFF.